This T cell receptor beta chain comes out of a study of post-analysis software for immune sequencing data. Across the whole study: The patients showed relapsing-remitting, secondary progressive and progressive-relapsing multiple sclerosis courses. Study results and limitations: Co-batched samples clustered tightly together by F measure. Comparison of patients with controls showed 5 or 6 TRBV segments more frequent in patients, TRBV5-6, TRBV5-1 and TRBV20-1 among them. Versus controls, multiple sclerosis patients showed significantly lower diversity (normalized Chao1).

The CDR3 totals 12 residues. V was trimmed by 4 bases and J by 6 bases, leaving 7 bases between them. Germline CDR1 and CDR2: MNHEY and SMNVEV (reference sequence). Built from TCR beta cDNA, the libraries had unique molecular identifiers in them. When about 1 to 11 million T cells were used, they gave a few hundred thousand cDNA molecules. TCRdb reprocessed the PCR reads via MiXCR and lists one record per CDR3 protein. The sample holds about 540,000 distinct CDR3 sequences, around 36% seen once. At least ten counts were recorded for this clonotype. What it binds is not known. V and J are TRBV27 and TRBJ2-1; D is uncertain. The material sequenced was blood. The source is a girl younger than 18 with multiple sclerosis. CDR3: CASSYSSNEQFF. The CDR3 nucleotides read TGTGCCAGCAGTTACTCAAGCAATGAGCAGTTCTTC.